The 23 T cell receptor beta chains reported below all come from one sample, sequenced in a study of somatic mutations in cytotoxic T cells in rheumatoid arthritis. Libraries were prepared by immunoSEQ multiplex PCR; TCRdb keeps only in-frame clonotypes and omits some of them. The sample holds a few thousand clones, roughly nine tenths seen once. Sequencing used CD8+ T cells sorted from blood. The receptors shown here come from a woman aged 65 to 85 with rheumatoid arthritis.

The chain couples TRBV2 to TRBJ1-4; 8 nucleotides agree with TRBD1. Germline lookup yields CDR1 SNHLY and CDR2 FYNNEI. Losses at the gene ends were 3 bases for V and 0 bases for J; bases not matched to a gene: 6. The CDR3 contains 17 residues. Here the CDR3 reads CASSDINRGTTNEKLFF. CDR3 nucleotides: TGTGCCAGCAGTGATATTAACAGGGGGACAACTAATGAAAAACTGTTTTTT.

The V and J genes are TRBV7-3 and TRBJ2-7; weak D call: TRBD1 (5 bases). CDR3 length: 14 residues. Germline CDR1 is SGHTA and CDR2 is FQGTGA. Trimming shortened V by 5 bases and J by 1 base, and 12 bases separated the two germline ends. CDR3 protein: CASSQATESYEQYF. CDR3 coding DNA: TGTGCCAGCAGCCAAGCGACAGAATCCTACGAGCAGTACTTC.

The J gene is TRBJ2-7, the V gene TRBV7-6; 7 nucleotides agree with TRBD1. V gave up 5 bases and J gave up 0 bases; unmatched junction bases: 4. This CDR3 spans 14 amino acids. In germline, CDR1 is SGHVS, CDR2 FNYEAQ. This CDR3 is CASSPGQSSYEQYF. The CDR3 bases are TGTGCCAGCAGCCCGGGACAGAGCTCCTACGAGCAGTACTTC.

Points on this clone: One end of the junction does not line up with germline, which may come from a read error. This same CDR3 is encoded by further DNA sequences in the sample. The chain has TRBV5-6 and TRBJ2-7; TRBD2 matches at 9 bases. This CDR3 comprises 14 residues. In germline, CDR1 is SGHDT, CDR2 YYEEEE. Here the CDR3 reads CASSLSGSNYEQYF. The CDR3 DNA sequence: TGTGCCAGCAGCCTTAGCGGGAGTAATTACGAGCAATACTTC.

This chain uses TRBV11-2 with TRBJ1-1; D is uncertain. Germline assignment: CDR1 SGHAT and CDR2 FQNNGV. V was shortened by 3 bases and J by 1 base, with 6 bases between the two germline ends. CDR3 length: 13 amino acids. DNA for the CDR3: TGTGCCAGCAGCTTCCCCCAGAACACTGAAGCTTTCTTT. Amino acid sequence: CASSFPQNTEAFF.

The chain links TRBV28 to TRBJ2-2; D remains ambiguous. The CDR3 covers 15 residues. Between the trimmed V and J ends, which lost 3 bases and 4 bases, there was a span of 12 bases. The germline V gene encodes CDR1 MDHEN and CDR2 SYDVKM. CDR3: CASSFRRRSTGELFF. CDR3 sequence (DNA): TGTGCCAGCAGTTTTCGTAGGAGAAGCACCGGGGAGCTGTTTTTT.

Notes on this clone: Within the sample, other DNA sequences also encode this same CDR3. The chain uses TRBV7-8 and TRBJ2-3; D ambiguous. The CDR3 totals 13 residues. In germline, CDR1 is SGHVS, CDR2 FQNEAQ. Trimming cost V 5 bases and J 2 bases, with 8 bases left between them. The CDR3 loop reads CASSPLDTDTQYF. The CDR3 bases are TGTGCCAGCAGCCCTCTAGACACAGATACGCAGTATTTT.

This clone was observed once. The V and J genes are TRBV19 and TRBJ1-1; 7 bases align to TRBD1. Germline V gene lookup returns CDR1 LNHDA and CDR2 SQIVND (reference sequence). The CDR3 runs to 14 residues. V was clipped by 3 bases and J by 4 bases; unmatched bases: 5. CDR3 residues: CASSISAGGTEAFF. The DNA of the CDR3 is TGTGCCAGTAGTATCTCGGCAGGGGGCACTGAAGCTTTCTTT. Filled out from reference TRBV19 and TRBJ1-1, the complete variable domain reads DGGITQSPKYLFRKEGQNVTLSCEQNLNHDAMYWYRQDPGQGLRLIYYSQIVNDFQKGDIAEGYSVSREKKESFPLTVTSAQKNPTAFYLCASSISAGGTEAFFGQGTRLTVV.

The chain recombines TRBV12-5 with TRBJ1-2; TRBD1 is a possible D gene (6 bases). Deletions cut 1 base from V and 4 bases from J, with 13 bases between. In germline, CDR1 is LGHNT, CDR2 FRNRAP. This CDR3 is built from 15 residues. The CDR3: CASGLELGTPYGYTF. In nucleotides, the CDR3 is TGTGCTAGTGGTTTGGAACTGGGGACACCCTATGGCTACACCTTC.

This clone occurred a few times. V usage is TRBV4-2 and J usage is TRBJ2-6; TRBD1 agrees at 7 bases. Germline lookup yields CDR1 LGHNA and CDR2 YNFKEQ. Unmatched junction bases numbered 1, after V lost 0 bases and J lost 2 bases. The CDR3 loop spans 16 amino acids. CDR3 sequence: CASSQDQGAGANVLTF. DNA for the CDR3: TGTGCCAGCAGCCAAGATCAGGGGGCTGGGGCCAACGTCCTGACTTTC.

The rearrangement joins TRBV2 to TRBJ2-6; 9 positions match TRBD1. CDR1 is SNHLY and CDR2 is FYNNEI in the germline V gene. J gave up 3 bases and V 8 bases, and 5 bases lay outside the gene matches. There are 15 residues in the CDR3. The CDR3 region is CASSLGQGGANVLTF. CDR3 in DNA: TGTGCCAGCTCGTTGGGACAGGGTGGGGCCAACGTCCTGACTTTC.

The CDR3 coding sequence is TGTGCCAGTAGTATAGACGATAATTTCGGGGGGCGCGGTCAGCCCCAGCATTTT. Protein: CASSIDDNFGGRGQPQHF. This sequence joins TRBV19 and TRBJ1-5; possibly TRBD1 for D (6 bases). V was cut by 0 bases and J by 6 bases, with 21 bases left in between. CDR3 length: 18 residues. CDR1 and CDR2 (germline): LNHDA, SQIVND (reference sequence).

On this clone: The junction does not match germline at one end; this may be a read error. The CDR3 coding sequence is TGCAGCGATGAACCAGGGATTCGGACTGAAGCTTTCTTT. It encodes CSDEPGIRTEAFF. The V call is TRBV29-1, the J call TRBJ1-1; D possibly corresponds to TRBD1 (5 bases). The germline V gene has CDR1 SQVTM and CDR2 ANQGSEA. There are 13 residues in the CDR3.

In DNA form, the CDR3 reads TGTGCCATCAGTGAGAGTAGCGGGAGACCCTACAATGAGCAGTTCTTC. Translated: CAISESSGRPYNEQFF. The chain recombines TRBV10-3 with TRBJ2-1; 9 bases fit TRBD2. The CDR3 is 16 residues long. From germline, CDR1 is ENHRY and CDR2 SYGVKD. The J segment lost 2 bases and the V segment lost 2 bases, leaving 4 bases of the junction unmatched.

The rearrangement uses TRBV9 and TRBJ2-7; tentative D call: TRBD1 (5 bases). This CDR3 has 14 residues. V was clipped by 0 bases and J by 2 bases, with 9 bases between them. CDR1 and CDR2 (germline): SGDLS, YYNGEE. CDR3 coding DNA: TGTGCCAGCAGCGTAGCGGCAGGGACCTACGAGCAGTACTTC. Amino acid sequence: CASSVAAGTYEQYF.

The chain combines TRBV10-3 with TRBJ1-3, with a weak D call TRBD1 (6 bases). V dropped 1 base and J dropped 4 bases, with 14 bases sitting between them. CDR3 length equals 16 residues. Germline V gene data show CDR1 as ENHRY and CDR2 as SYGVKD. CDR3 amino acids: CAISEWRQGKGNTIYF. The CDR3 DNA follows: TGTGCCATCAGTGAGTGGCGGCAGGGGAAAGGAAACACCATATATTTT.

The chain employs TRBV7-9 and TRBJ2-3; TRBD2 aligns across 8 bases. This CDR3 region has 16 residues. Germline V gene sequence: CDR1 SEHNR, CDR2 FQNEAQ (reference sequence). V dropped 5 bases and J dropped 0; count of bases not matched to a gene: 7. As DNA, the CDR3 is TGTGCCAGCAGCAGAGTAGCGGGACTTAGCACAGATACGCAGTATTTT. It yields the protein CASSRVAGLSTDTQYF.

The rearrangement uses TRBV19 and TRBJ2-7, with 9 bases identical to TRBD2. This CDR3 spans 15 amino acids. Germline V gives CDR1 LNHDA, CDR2 SQIVND (reference sequence). V lost 5 bases and J lost 6; bases outside the gene matches: 11. CDR3 amino acids: CASSGGTSSNREQYF. DNA of the CDR3: TGTGCCAGTAGTGGGGGGACTAGCAGTAACCGCGAGCAGTACTTC.

This chain links TRBV28 with TRBJ2-7; TRBD2 matches 11 bases. The trim removed 5 bases at V and 2 bases at J, leaving 2 bases unmatched. CDR3 length: 14 residues. Germline CDR1 reads MDHEN; CDR2 reads SYDVKM. The CDR3 is CASSGTSGTYEQYF. DNA for the CDR3: TGTGCCAGCAGTGGGACTAGCGGAACCTACGAGCAGTACTTC.

J is TRBJ2-3 and V is TRBV4-1, with 8 bases that match TRBD1. Germline V gene sequence: CDR1 MGHRA, CDR2 YSYEKL. The CDR3 runs to 13 residues. V dropped 8 bases and J dropped 3; count of bases not matched to a gene: 4. CDR3 in DNA: TGCGCCAGCTCGGGACAGGAGACAGATACGCAGTATTTT. This gives the protein CASSGQETDTQYF.

This chain uses TRBV27 with TRBJ1-2, with a possible D match to TRBD1 (5 bases). CDR3 size: 16 residues. Germline V lookup: CDR1 MNHEY, CDR2 SMNVEV (reference sequence). Trimming pared 5 bases from V and 0 bases from J, leaving 16 bases between. The CDR3 nucleotides are TGTGCCAGCAGTCCCCGGGGGGTTCTAGCTAACTATGGCTACACCTTC. Its protein is CASSPRGVLANYGYTF.

The V and J genes are TRBV9 and TRBJ2-5; TRBD1 is a possible D gene (6 bases). The CDR3 is 16 residues long. Per germline, CDR1 SGDLS and CDR2 YYNGEE. V was cut by 3 bases and J by 0 bases, with 15 bases left in between. In DNA form, the CDR3 reads TGTGCCAGCAGCGGTCCGACAGGAAAATACCAAGAGACCCAGTACTTC. Amino acid sequence: CASSGPTGKYQETQYF.

The rearrangement joins TRBV10-1 to TRBJ1-1; 8 nucleotides match TRBD1. J lost 4 bases, V lost 2 bases, and 6 bases had no gene match. This CDR3 has 15 residues. Per the germline V gene, CDR1 is WNHNN and CDR2 is SYGVQD (reference sequence). CDR3: CASSERTGRGTEAFF. The CDR3 bases are TGCGCCAGCAGTGAGCGGACAGGGCGAGGCACTGAAGCTTTCTTT.